This T cell receptor (beta chain) originates from a study of cytomegalovirus exposure and HLA in healthy donors. Points from the study as a whole: Sequencing probably produced one cluster of sequence variants that were highly shared.

On this clone: What it binds is not known.

In the PCR, 60 Vbeta and 13 Jbeta primers were used. The assay was immunoSEQ multiplex PCR, and TCRdb's table has in-frame clones only and misses some. Of about 97,000 clones in the sample, 76% were seen once. V was pared by 10 bases and J by 2 bases, with 17 bases between. The CDR3 sequence is 15 residues long. The germline V gene encodes CDR1 MGHDK and CDR2 SYGVNS. J is TRBJ2-2 and V is TRBV25-1, with a weak D call TRBD1 (6 bases). This TCR came from a man in his forties in good health and CMV-seronegative. Sequencing was performed on PBMCs. The CDR3 protein is CATHPNRANTGELFF. The DNA of the CDR3 is TGTGCCACCCACCCCAACAGGGCAAACACCGGGGAGCTGTTTTTT.